A selection of T cell receptor beta chains follows, all from one sample in a study of blood T cells in healthy people across ages. One entry per CDR3 protein results from TCRdb running MiXCR on the 5' RACE reads. The data show about 1.4 million distinct CDR3 sequences, 45% to 70% seen once. The material sequenced was blood. The source of these receptors is a man younger than 35 in good health. Each CDR3 is given with its conserved first and last residue. D genes are given only for firm matches. Where a row states a size, it is once, few, many or the class of an expanded clone; other rows omit it.

.,TRBV6-1,few,TRBJ2-4,TGTGCCAGCAGTGAGCAGGGTGGCGGCAAAAACATTCAGTACTTC,CASSEQGGGKNIQYF
.,TRBV4-2,few,TRBJ1-2,TGTGCCAGCAGCCCTGGATTAGTTGATGGCTACACCTTC,CASSPGLVDGYTF
TRBD2,TRBV10-2,.,TRBJ2-5,TGCGCCAGCAGTGAGTTAAGGGGACTAGCGGGAGTTGAGTACTTC,CASSELRGLAGVEYF
TRBD1,TRBV5-1,.,TRBJ2-5,TGCGCCAGCAGCTTCGGGGACAGGGTTCCAGAGACCCAGTACTTC,CASSFGDRVPETQYF
.,TRBV27,.,TRBJ2-1,TGTGCCACCCGGGCCCGCTTCTTCCATGAGCAGTTCTTC,CATRARFFHEQFF
.,TRBV12-3/TRBV12-4,.,TRBJ1-2,TGTGCCAGCAGTTTAAACATATATACTAACTATGGCTACACCTTC,CASSLNIYTNYGYTF
.,TRBV20-1,.,TRBJ1-2,TGCAGTGCAGCTACAGCTAACTATGGCTACACCTTC,CSAATANYGYTF
.,TRBV6-6,few,TRBJ2-5,TGTGCCAGCAGGCCACCTGGGGGGTACCAAGAGACCCAGTACTTC,CASRPPGGYQETQYF
TRBD2,TRBV20-1,.,TRBJ2-1,TGCAGTGCTAGAACTTCCGGGACTAGCGGGATAAAGGGTGAGCAGTTCTTC,CSARTSGTSGIKGEQFF
TRBD2,TRBV6-1,.,TRBJ2-7,TGTGCCAGCAGTCGGACTAGCTGGAACCCCTCCTCCTACGAGCAGTACTTC,CASSRTSWNPSSYEQYF
.,TRBV7-2,.,TRBJ2-7,TGTGCCAGCAGCTTCGAGGGACCTCCCTACGAGCAGTACTTC,CASSFEGPPYEQYF
TRBD1,TRBV5-8,.,TRBJ1-6,TGTGCCAGCAGGTCTAGGGACAGCTCCTATAATTCACCCCTCCACTTT,CASRSRDSSYNSPLHF
.,TRBV7-9,few,TRBJ2-6,TGTGCCAGCAGTTTTGACGGATCTGGGGCCAACGTCCTGACTTTC,CASSFDGSGANVLTF
.,TRBV20-1,.,TRBJ2-7,TGCAGTGCTAGAGATCGGGCTATCAGCTCCTACGAGCAGTACTTC,CSARDRAISSYEQYF
TRBD2,TRBV20-1,once,TRBJ2-3,TGCAGTGCGGGCAGACTAGCGGGAGGGTCGACAGATACGCAGTATTTT,CSAGRLAGGSTDTQYF
.,TRBV4-3,few,TRBJ1-1,TGCGCCAGCAGCCAAGATCTTAAACCAGAAGCTTTCTTT,CASSQDLKPEAFF
TRBD1,TRBV29-1,.,TRBJ2-7,TGCAGCGGGGGACAGGGGGCAAACTACGAGCAGTACTTC,CSGGQGANYEQYF
.,TRBV7-9,.,TRBJ2-1,TGTGCCAGCAGCTTAGCGCAAAGGATCCAACCCAATGAGCAGTTCTTC,CASSLAQRIQPNEQFF
.,TRBV4-1,.,TRBJ1-1,TGCGCCAGCAGCCAAGATAGGGGACAAGTTGAAGCTTTCTTT,CASSQDRGQVEAFF
.,TRBV12-3/TRBV12-4,many,TRBJ1-2,TGTGCCAGCAGTCAGGGGAACTATGGCTACACCTTC,CASSQGNYGYTF
.,TRBV6-5,.,TRBJ2-1,TGTGCCAGCAGTTCCCGACAGGTCCACTACAATGAGCAGTTCTTC,CASSSRQVHYNEQFF
.,TRBV15,.,TRBJ2-7,TGTGCCACCAGCAGGCCTCTGGACAGAATGTACGAGCAGTACTTC,CATSRPLDRMYEQYF
TRBD2,TRBV7-2,.,TRBJ2-5,TGTGCCAGCAGCACCCCTAGCGGGGGGGCAGTCGAGACCCAGTACTTC,CASSTPSGGAVETQYF
.,TRBV7-9,few,TRBJ2-7,TGTGCCAGCAGCTTAAGACTCCACGAGCAGTACTTC,CASSLRLHEQYF
.,TRBV7-9,few,TRBJ2-7,TGTGCCAGCAGCCCCCACAACGAGCAGTACTTC,CASSPHNEQYF
.,TRBV6-2/TRBV6-3,.,TRBJ2-7,TGTGCCAGCAGCCAGACTAGGACTTACGAGCAGTACTTC,CASSQTRTYEQYF
.,TRBV25-1,.,TRBJ1-5,TGTGCCAGCAGTTCGGGGGGACATTTACAGCCCCAGCATTTT,CASSSGGHLQPQHF
.,TRBV25-1,.,TRBJ2-3,TGTGCCAGCCTTAAGACAGGAACAGATACGCAGTATTTT,CASLKTGTDTQYF
.,TRBV5-1,few,TRBJ2-7,TGCGCCAGCAGCTTGGGGAAGGGGTTCCTCTTCTACGAGCAGTACTTC,CASSLGKGFLFYEQYF
.,TRBV9,.,TRBJ2-3,TGTGCCAGCAGCGCCCGGACCGCCCAAAGCACAGATACGCAGTATTTT,CASSARTAQSTDTQYF
.,TRBV29-1,few,TRBJ2-1,TGCAGCGAGTCGAGGGTTAATGAGCAGTTCTTC,CSESRVNEQFF
.,TRBV12-3/TRBV12-4,.,TRBJ2-3,TGTGCCAGCAGTTTAGAAGGCAGCCAGAATCCGGGGTATTTT,CASSLEGSQNPGYF
.,TRBV6-6,.,TRBJ2-7,TGTGCCAGCAGTTACTCTTCCGACGGGTACGAGCAGTACTTC,CASSYSSDGYEQYF
TRBD1,TRBV6-5,.,TRBJ2-6,TGTGCCAGCAGACCGACAGGGGAGGGGGCCAACGTCCTGACTTTC,CASRPTGEGANVLTF
.,TRBV10-3,.,TRBJ2-7,TGTGCCATCAGTGGGGACCCCCCTCTCTACGAGCAGTACTTC,CAISGDPPLYEQYF
TRBD2,TRBV20-1,.,TRBJ2-1,TGCAGTGCTAGAGACGCCCCCGGGACTAGTGTTTATGAGCAGTTCTTC,CSARDAPGTSVYEQFF
.,TRBV27,.,TRBJ2-7,TGTGCCAGCAGTTTATCGGTCCAGGGTCCTTTCTTCTACGAGCAGTACTTC,CASSLSVQGPFFYEQYF
.,TRBV6-5,few,TRBJ1-1,TGTGCCAGCAGACAAAGGGAAGGGAACACTGAAGCTTTCTTT,CASRQREGNTEAFF
TRBD1,TRBV7-9,.,TRBJ2-3,TGTGCCAGCACCGTTGACAGGGGAACAGATACGCAGTATTTT,CASTVDRGTDTQYF
.,TRBV5-1,few,TRBJ2-7,TGCGCCAGCAGCTTTATCGGTCCGAGCTCCTACGAGCAGTACTTC,CASSFIGPSSYEQYF
TRBD2,TRBV12-3/TRBV12-4,once,TRBJ2-1,TGTGCCAGCAGTTTAGATACTAGCGGCCATGAGCAGTTCTTC,CASSLDTSGHEQFF
TRBD2,TRBV18,.,TRBJ2-5,TGTGCCAGCTCACCTCGGGTACGAGCGGGGGTGATTGAGCAGTACTTC,CASSPRVRAGVIEQYF
.,TRBV4-2,.,TRBJ2-5,TGTGCCAGCAGCCAACAGGGGAGGGAGACCCAGTACTTC,CASSQQGRETQYF